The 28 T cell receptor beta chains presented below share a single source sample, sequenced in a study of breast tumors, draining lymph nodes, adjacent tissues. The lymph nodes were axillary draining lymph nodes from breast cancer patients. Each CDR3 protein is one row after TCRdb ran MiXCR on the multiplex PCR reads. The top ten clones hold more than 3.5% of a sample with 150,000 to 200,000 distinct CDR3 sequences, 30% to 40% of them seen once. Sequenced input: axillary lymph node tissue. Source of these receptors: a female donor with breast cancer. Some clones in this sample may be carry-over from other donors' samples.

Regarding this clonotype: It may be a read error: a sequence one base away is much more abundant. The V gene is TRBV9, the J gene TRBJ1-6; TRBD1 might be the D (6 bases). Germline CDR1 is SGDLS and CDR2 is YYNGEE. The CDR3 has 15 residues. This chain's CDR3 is CASSESGAYNSPPHF. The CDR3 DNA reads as TGTGCCAGCAGTGAATCGGGGGCGTATAATTCACCCCCCCACTTT.

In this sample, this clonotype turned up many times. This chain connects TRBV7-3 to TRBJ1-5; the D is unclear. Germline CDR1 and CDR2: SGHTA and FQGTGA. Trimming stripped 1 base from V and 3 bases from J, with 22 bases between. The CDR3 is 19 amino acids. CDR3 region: CASSLKFGKSSAYNQPQHF. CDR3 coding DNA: TGTGCCAGCAGCTTAAAATTCGGAAAATCCTCCGCGTACAATCAGCCCCAGCATTTT.

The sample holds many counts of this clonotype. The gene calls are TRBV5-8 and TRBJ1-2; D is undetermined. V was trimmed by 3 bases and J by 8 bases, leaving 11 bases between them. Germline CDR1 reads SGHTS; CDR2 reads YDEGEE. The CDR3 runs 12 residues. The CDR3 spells CASSSYGGGYTF. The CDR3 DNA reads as TGTGCCAGCAGCTCGTATGGAGGCGGCTACACCTTC.

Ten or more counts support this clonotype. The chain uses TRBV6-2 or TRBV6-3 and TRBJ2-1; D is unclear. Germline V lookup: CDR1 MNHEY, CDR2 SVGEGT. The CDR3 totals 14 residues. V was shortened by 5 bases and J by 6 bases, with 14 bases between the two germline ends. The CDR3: CASSLLPRTNEQFF. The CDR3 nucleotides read TGTGCCAGCAGTCTCCTACCGCGGACCAATGAGCAGTTCTTC.

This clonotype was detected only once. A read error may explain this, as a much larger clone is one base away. This CDR3 reads CAFLGTGLRSAGYPF. DNA of the CDR3: TGTGCCTTTTTAGGGACAGGGCTTCGTAGCGCTGGCTACCCCTTC. The J gene is TRBJ1-2, the V gene TRBV7-8; 9 nucleotides agree with TRBD1. Germline assignment: CDR1 SGHVS and CDR2 FQNEAQ. The CDR3 is made up of 15 amino acids.

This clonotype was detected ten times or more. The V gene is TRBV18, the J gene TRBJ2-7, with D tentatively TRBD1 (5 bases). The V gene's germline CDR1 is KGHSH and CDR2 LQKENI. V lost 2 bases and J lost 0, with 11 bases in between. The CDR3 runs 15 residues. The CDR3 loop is CASSPGRVGSYEQYF. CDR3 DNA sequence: TGTGCCAGCTCACCAGGCAGGGTGGGCTCCTACGAGCAGTACTTC.

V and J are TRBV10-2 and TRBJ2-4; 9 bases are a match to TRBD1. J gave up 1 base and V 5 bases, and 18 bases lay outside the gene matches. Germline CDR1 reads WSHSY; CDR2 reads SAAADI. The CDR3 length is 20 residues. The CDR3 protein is CASSSGTGLWISLAKNIQYF. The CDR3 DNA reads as TGCGCCAGCAGTTCCGGGACAGGGTTATGGATTTCGTTGGCCAAAAACATTCAGTACTTC.

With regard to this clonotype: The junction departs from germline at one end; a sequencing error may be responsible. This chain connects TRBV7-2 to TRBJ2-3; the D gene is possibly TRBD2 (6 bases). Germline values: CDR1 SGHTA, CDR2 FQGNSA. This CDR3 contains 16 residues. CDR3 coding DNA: TGTGCCGGCAGCTGGGCTGGCGGAGGGCACACAGATACGCAGTATTTT. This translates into CAGSWAGGGHTDTQYF.

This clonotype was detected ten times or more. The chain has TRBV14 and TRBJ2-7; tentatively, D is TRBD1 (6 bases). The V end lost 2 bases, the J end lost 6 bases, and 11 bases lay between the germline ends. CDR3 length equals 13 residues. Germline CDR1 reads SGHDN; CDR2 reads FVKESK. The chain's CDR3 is CASSQNRVGEQYF. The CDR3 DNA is TGTGCCAGCAGCCAAAACAGGGTTGGCGAGCAGTACTTC.

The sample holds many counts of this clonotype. DNA of the CDR3: TGTGCCTGGAGCTTAGGGGGTGGCGAGCAGTACTTC. Residues: CAWSLGGGEQYF. This sequence joins TRBV30 and TRBJ2-7; possible D gene TRBD1, 6 bases. CDR3 length: 12 residues. CDR1 is GTSNPN, CDR2 SVGIG, per germline (reference sequence). V gave up 3 bases and J gave up 6 bases, with 12 bases separating them.

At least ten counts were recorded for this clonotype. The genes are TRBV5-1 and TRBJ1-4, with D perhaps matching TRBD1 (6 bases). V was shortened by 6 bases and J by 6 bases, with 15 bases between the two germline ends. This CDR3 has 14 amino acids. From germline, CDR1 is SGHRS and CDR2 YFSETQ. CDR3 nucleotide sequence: TGCGCCAGCACCCCCGGGGCAGGGGATGAAAAACTGTTTTTT. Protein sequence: CASTPGAGDEKLFF.

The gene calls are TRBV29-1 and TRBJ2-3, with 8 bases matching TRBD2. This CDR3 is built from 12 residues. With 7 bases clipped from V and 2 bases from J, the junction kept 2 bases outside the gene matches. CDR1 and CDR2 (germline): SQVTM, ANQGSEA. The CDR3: CSAGGTTDTQYF. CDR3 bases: TGCAGCGCGGGGGGGACCACAGATACGCAGTATTTT.

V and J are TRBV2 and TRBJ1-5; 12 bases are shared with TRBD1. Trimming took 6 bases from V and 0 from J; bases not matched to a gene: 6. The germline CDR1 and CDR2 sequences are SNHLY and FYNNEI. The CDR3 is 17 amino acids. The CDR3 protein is CASRSGTGGDSNQPQHF. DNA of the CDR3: TGTGCCAGCAGGTCCGGGACAGGGGGCGATAGCAATCAGCCCCAGCATTTT.

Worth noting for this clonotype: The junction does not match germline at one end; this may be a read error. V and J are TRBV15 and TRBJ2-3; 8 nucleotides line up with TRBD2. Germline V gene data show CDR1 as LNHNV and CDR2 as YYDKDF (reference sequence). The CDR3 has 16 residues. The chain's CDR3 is CAASSSSGPSTDTQYF. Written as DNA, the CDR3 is TGTGCCGCCAGCAGTTCTAGCGGGCCAAGCACAGATACGCAGTATTTT.

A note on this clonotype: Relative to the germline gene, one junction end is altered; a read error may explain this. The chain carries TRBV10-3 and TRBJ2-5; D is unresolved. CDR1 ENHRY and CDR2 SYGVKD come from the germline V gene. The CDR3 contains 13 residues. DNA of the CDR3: TGTGGCATCAGCGCAGGTCCGGTAGAGACCCAGTACTTC. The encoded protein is CGISAGPVETQYF.

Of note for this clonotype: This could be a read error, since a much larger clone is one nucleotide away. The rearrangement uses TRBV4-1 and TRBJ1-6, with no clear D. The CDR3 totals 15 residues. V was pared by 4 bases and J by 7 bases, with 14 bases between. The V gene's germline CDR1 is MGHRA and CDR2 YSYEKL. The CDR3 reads CASSRGFRRNSPLHF. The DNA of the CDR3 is TGCGCCAGCAGCCGAGGTTTCAGAAGAAATTCACCCCTCCACTTT.

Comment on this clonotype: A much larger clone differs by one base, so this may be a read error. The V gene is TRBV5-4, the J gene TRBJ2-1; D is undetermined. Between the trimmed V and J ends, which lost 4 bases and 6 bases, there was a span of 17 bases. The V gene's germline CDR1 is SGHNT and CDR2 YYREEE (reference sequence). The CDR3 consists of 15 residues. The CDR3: CASSQAPSPSNEQFF. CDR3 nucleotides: TGTGCCAGCAGCCAAGCCCCGAGCCCCTCCAATGAGCAGTTCTTC. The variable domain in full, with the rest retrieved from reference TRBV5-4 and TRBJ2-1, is ETGVTQSPTHLIKTRGQQVTLRCSSQSGHNTVSWYQQALGQGPQFIFQYYREEENGRGNFPPRFSGLQFPNYSSELNVNALELDDSALYLCASSQAPSPSNEQFFGPGTRLTVL.

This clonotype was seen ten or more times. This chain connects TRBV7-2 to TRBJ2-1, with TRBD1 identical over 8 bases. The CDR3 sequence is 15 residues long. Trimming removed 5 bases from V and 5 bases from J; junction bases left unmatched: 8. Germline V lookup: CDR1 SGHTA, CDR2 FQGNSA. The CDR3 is CASSPQGRGHNEQFF. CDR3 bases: TGTGCCAGCAGCCCCCAAGGCAGGGGGCACAATGAGCAGTTCTTC.

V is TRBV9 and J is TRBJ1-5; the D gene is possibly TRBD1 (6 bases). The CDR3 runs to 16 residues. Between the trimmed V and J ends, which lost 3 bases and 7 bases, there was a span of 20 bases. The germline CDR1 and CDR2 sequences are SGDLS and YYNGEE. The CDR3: CASSAGGRDFGQPQHF. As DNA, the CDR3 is TGTGCCAGCAGCGCCGGGGGCAGGGATTTTGGGCAGCCCCAGCATTTT.

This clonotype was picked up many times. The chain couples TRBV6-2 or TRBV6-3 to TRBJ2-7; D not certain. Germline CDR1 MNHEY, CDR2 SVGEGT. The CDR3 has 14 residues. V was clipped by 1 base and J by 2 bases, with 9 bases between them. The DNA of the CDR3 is TGTGCCAGCAGTTACTTTCCTAGGGCCTACGAGCAGTACTTC. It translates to CASSYFPRAYEQYF.

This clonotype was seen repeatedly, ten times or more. DNA of the CDR3: TGTGCCACCACCCATGTCTTTGGAGGGACCGGGGAGCTGTTTTTT. It specifies CATTHVFGGTGELFF. This sequence joins TRBV27 and TRBJ2-2; D may be TRBD2 (6 bases). The CDR3 has 15 amino acids. V gave up 10 bases and J gave up 5 bases, with 20 bases separating them. Germline assignment: CDR1 MNHEY and CDR2 SMNVEV (reference sequence).

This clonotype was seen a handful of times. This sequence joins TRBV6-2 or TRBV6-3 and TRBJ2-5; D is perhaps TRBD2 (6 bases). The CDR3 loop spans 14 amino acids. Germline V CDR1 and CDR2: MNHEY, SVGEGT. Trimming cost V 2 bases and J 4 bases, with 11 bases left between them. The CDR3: CASSYLVGGETQYF. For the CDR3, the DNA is TGTGCCAGCAGTTACCTGGTCGGGGGAGAGACCCAGTACTTC.

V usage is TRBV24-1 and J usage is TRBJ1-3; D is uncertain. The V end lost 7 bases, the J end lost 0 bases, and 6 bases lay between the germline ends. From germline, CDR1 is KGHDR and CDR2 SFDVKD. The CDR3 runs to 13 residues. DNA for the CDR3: TGTGCCACCAGCGGAAGCTCTGGAAACACCATATATTTT. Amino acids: CATSGSSGNTIYF.

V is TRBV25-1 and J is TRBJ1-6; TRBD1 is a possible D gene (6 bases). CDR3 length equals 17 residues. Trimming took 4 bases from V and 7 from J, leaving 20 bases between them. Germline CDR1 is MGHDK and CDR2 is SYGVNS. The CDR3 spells CASSGISLAGANSPLHF. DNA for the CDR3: TGTGCCAGCAGTGGAATTTCCCTCGCAGGGGCCAATTCACCCCTCCACTTT.

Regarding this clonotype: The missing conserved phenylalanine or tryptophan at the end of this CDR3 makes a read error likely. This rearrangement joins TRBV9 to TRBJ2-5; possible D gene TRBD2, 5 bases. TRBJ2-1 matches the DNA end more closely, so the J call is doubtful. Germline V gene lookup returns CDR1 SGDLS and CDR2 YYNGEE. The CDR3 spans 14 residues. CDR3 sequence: CASQPGSGVETQFL. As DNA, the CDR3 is TGTGCCAGCCAACCGGGATCTGGGGTAGAGACCCAGTTCCTC.

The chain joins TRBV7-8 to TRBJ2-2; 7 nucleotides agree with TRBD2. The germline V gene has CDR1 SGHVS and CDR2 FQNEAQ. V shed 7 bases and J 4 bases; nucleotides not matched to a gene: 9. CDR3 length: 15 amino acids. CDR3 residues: CASTVRRTSTGELFF. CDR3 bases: TGTGCCAGCACCGTCCGGAGGACTAGCACCGGGGAGCTGTTTTTT.

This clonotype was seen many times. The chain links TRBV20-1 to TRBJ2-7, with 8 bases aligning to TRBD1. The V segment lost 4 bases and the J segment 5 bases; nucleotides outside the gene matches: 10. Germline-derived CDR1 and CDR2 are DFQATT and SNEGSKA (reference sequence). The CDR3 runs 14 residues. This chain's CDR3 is CSATFAGGYDEQYF. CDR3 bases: TGCAGTGCTACATTTGCAGGGGGCTACGACGAGCAGTACTTC.

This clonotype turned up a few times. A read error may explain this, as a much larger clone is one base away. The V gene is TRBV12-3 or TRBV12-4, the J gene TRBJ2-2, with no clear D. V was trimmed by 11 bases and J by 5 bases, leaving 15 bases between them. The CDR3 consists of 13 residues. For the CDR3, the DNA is TGTGCCCTGGCACACGGTGTTACCGGGGAGCTGTTTTTT. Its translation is CALAHGVTGELFF.